Shown below are 25 T cell receptor beta chains from a single sample sequenced in a study of blood T cell repertoires in COVID-19. Produced via immunoSEQ multiplex PCR; TCRdb's table is partial and in-frame only. The sample has a few hundred thousand clones, around 83% seen once. Sample: peripheral blood. The source of these receptors is a man aged 45-65 years with active or convalescent COVID-19.

The chain couples TRBV7-2 to TRBJ1-2; D is ambiguous. Germline values: CDR1 SGHTA, CDR2 FQGNSA. The CDR3 spans 11 residues. With 3 bases removed from V and 5 bases from J, the gap between germline ends came to 4 bases. CDR3 in DNA: TGTGCCAGCAGCTTCCTTTATGGCTACACCTTC. This gives the protein CASSFLYGYTF.

The gene calls are TRBV19 and TRBJ2-1; 11 bases are a match to TRBD2. The V and J ends lost 0 bases and 9 bases, in that order; junction bases with no gene match: 13. The germline V gene encodes CDR1 LNHDA and CDR2 SQIVND (reference sequence). The CDR3 is 18 amino acids. The CDR3 region has the DNA TGTGCCAGTAGTATAGAGGGGGTGACTAGCGGGACCTCGGGTGAGCAGTTCTTC. As protein: CASSIEGVTSGTSGEQFF.

This chain uses TRBV7-2 with TRBJ1-2; 7 positions match TRBD1. Unmatched junction bases numbered 7, after V lost 4 bases and J lost 8 bases. Per the germline V gene, CDR1 is SGHTA and CDR2 is FQGNSA. The CDR3 has 13 residues. The CDR3 DNA sequence: TGTGCCAGCAGCTCTGACAGGGAAGCGGGCTACACCTTC. Amino acid sequence: CASSSDREAGYTF. Complete variable domain (other parts from reference TRBV7-2 and TRBJ1-2): GAGVSQSPSNKVTEKGKDVELRCDPISGHTALYWYRQSLGQGLEFLIYFQGNSAPDKSGLPSDRFSAERTGGSVSTLTIQRTQQEDSAVYLCASSSDREAGYTFGSGTRLTVV.

The chain is built from TRBV7-2 and TRBJ2-1, with D perhaps matching TRBD2 (5 bases). From germline, CDR1 is SGHTA and CDR2 FQGNSA. This CDR3 region has 16 residues. Trimming removed 6 bases at V and 10 bases at J, with 25 bases between. The chain's CDR3 is CASSQESERPGREQFF. The CDR3 bases are TGTGCCAGCAGTCAAGAATCAGAACGTCCGGGAAGGGAGCAGTTCTTC.

The chain uses TRBV27 and TRBJ1-1, with 7 bases lining up with TRBD1. Trimming cost V 0 bases and J 5 bases; bases outside gene matches: 3. The V gene's germline CDR1 is MNHEY and CDR2 SMNVEV (reference sequence). The CDR3 is 14 residues long. The CDR3 loop reads CASSLSQGRTEAFF. CDR3 DNA sequence: TGTGCCAGCAGTTTATCACAGGGGCGAACTGAAGCTTTCTTT.

V gene TRBV19 combines with J gene TRBJ2-3; D is undetermined. CDR1 and CDR2 from the germline V gene are LNHDA and SQIVND (reference sequence). V gave up 4 bases and J gave up 1 base, with 9 bases separating them. This CDR3 region has 14 residues. Here the CDR3 reads CASSSGSRTDTQYF. CDR3 coding DNA: TGTGCCAGTAGTAGCGGCAGTCGCACAGATACGCAGTATTTT.

This rearrangement joins TRBV6-2 or TRBV6-3 to TRBJ2-5; 12 bases map to TRBD2. V gave up 4 bases and J gave up 2 bases; unmatched junction bases: 2. Germline values: CDR1 MNHEY, CDR2 SVGEGT. The CDR3 contains 15 residues. CDR3 sequence: CASSSGLAGQETQYF. The CDR3 DNA reads as TGTGCCAGCAGTTCCGGACTAGCGGGGCAAGAGACCCAGTACTTC.

This chain connects TRBV19 to TRBJ1-2; possibly TRBD1 for D (5 bases). Germline CDR1 is LNHDA and CDR2 is SQIVND (reference sequence). The CDR3 covers 12 residues. V lost 3 bases and J 7 bases, leaving 9 bases between the germline ends. The CDR3 sequence is CASSISQGGYTF. In DNA form, the CDR3 reads TGTGCCAGTAGTATTAGCCAGGGTGGCTACACCTTC.

The chain is built from TRBV6-4 and TRBJ2-2; a possible D gene is TRBD1 (5 bases). V was clipped by 0 bases and J by 1 base, with 6 bases between them. There are 15 residues in the CDR3. CDR1 and CDR2 (germline): MRHNA, SNTAGT. CDR3 protein: CASSDSDKNTGELFF. For the CDR3, the DNA is TGTGCCAGCAGTGACTCGGACAAGAACACCGGGGAGCTGTTTTTT.

There are a few counts of this clone. The chain employs TRBV5-6 and TRBJ2-7, with D tentatively TRBD1 (6 bases). The CDR3 spans 15 residues. Trimming cost V 4 bases and J 3 bases, with 17 bases left between them. Germline V CDR1 and CDR2: SGHDT, YYEEEE. The CDR3 region is CASSLAPGANYEQYF. The CDR3 DNA reads TGTGCCAGCAGCCTGGCCCCAGGGGCCAACTACGAGCAGTACTTC.

This clone was seen a handful of times. The chain combines TRBV15 with TRBJ1-2; a weak D match, TRBD1 (6 bases). V was shortened by 0 bases and J by 3 bases, with 14 bases between the two germline ends. The CDR3 extends over 16 amino acids. Germline CDR1 and CDR2: LNHNV and YYDKDF (reference sequence). The DNA of the CDR3 is TGTGCCACCAGCAGAGATGGGAGGGGGGCGGACTATGGCTACACCTTC. Translated: CATSRDGRGADYGYTF.

This chain uses TRBV5-1 with TRBJ1-2; 9 nucleotides match TRBD1. This CDR3 is built from 15 residues. V was pared by 1 base and J by 1 base, with 2 bases of the junction left unmatched. The germline V gene has CDR1 SGHRS and CDR2 YFSETQ. DNA of the CDR3: TGCGCCAGCAGCTTGATGACAGGGGGTAACTATGGCTACACCTTC. Translated: CASSLMTGGNYGYTF. Full variable domain (rest looked up from reference TRBV5-1 and TRBJ1-2): KAGVTQTPRYLIKTRGQQVTLSCSPISGHRSVSWYQQTPGQGLQFLFEYFSETQRNKGNFPGRFSGRQFSNSRSEMNVSTLELGDSALYLCASSLMTGGNYGYTFGSGTRLTVV.

As DNA, the CDR3 is TGTGCCAGCAGCCCGGGGACAGCGAACACCGGGGAGCTGTTTTTT. Translation gives CASSPGTANTGELFF. The gene calls are TRBV7-9 and TRBJ2-2; 7 nucleotides agree with TRBD1. The germline V gene encodes CDR1 SEHNR and CDR2 FQNEAQ (reference sequence). Unmatched junction bases numbered 3, after V lost 5 bases and J lost 0 bases. The CDR3 consists of 15 residues.

This clone has just a few counts. V usage is TRBV29-1 and J usage is TRBJ1-4, with TRBD1 matching 9 bases. J gave up 2 bases and V 7 bases, and 8 bases lay outside the gene matches. This CDR3 comprises 15 residues. CDR1 and CDR2 from the germline V gene are SQVTM and ANQGSEA. This CDR3 reads CSGSTGGMTNEKLFF. The CDR3 DNA sequence: TGCAGCGGATCGACAGGGGGTATGACTAATGAAAAACTGTTTTTT.

The sample holds one count of this clone. This chain links TRBV18 with TRBJ1-2; tentative D call: TRBD1 (6 bases). V shed 5 bases and J shed 2 bases, with 12 bases lying between them. The CDR3 is made up of 14 amino acids. Germline CDR1 reads KGHSH; CDR2 reads LQKENI. CDR3 bases: TGTGCCAGCTCATCAGGACAGATAAACTATGGCTACACCTTC. Protein sequence: CASSSGQINYGYTF.

The rearrangement uses TRBV6-5 and TRBJ1-3; D possibly corresponds to TRBD1 (5 bases). Germline CDR1 is MNHEY and CDR2 is SVGAGI. Trimming took 5 bases from V and 0 from J, leaving 11 bases between them. This CDR3 comprises 15 residues. The CDR3 DNA reads TGTGCCAGCAGTCGCGGGACGGCCTCTGGAAACACCATATATTTT. It codes for CASSRGTASGNTIYF.

This clone appeared a single time. The V call is TRBV5-6, the J call TRBJ2-2, with TRBD1 identical over 12 bases. The germline CDR1 and CDR2 sequences are SGHDT and YYEEEE. V was pared by 1 base and J by 9 bases, with 7 bases of the junction left unmatched. This CDR3 has 16 residues. CDR3 in amino acids: CASSLWDGTGGRELFF. The DNA of the CDR3 is TGTGCCAGCAGCTTGTGGGATGGGACAGGGGGCCGGGAGCTGTTTTTT.

The chain joins TRBV2 to TRBJ2-6; D gene ambiguous. In germline, CDR1 is SNHLY, CDR2 FYNNEI. The CDR3 loop spans 14 amino acids. V was trimmed by 6 bases and J by 0 bases, leaving 6 bases between them. CDR3 region: CASSWSSGANVLTF. CDR3 sequence (DNA): TGTGCCAGCAGCTGGAGCTCTGGGGCCAACGTCCTGACTTTC.

This chain links TRBV5-6 with TRBJ2-1; tentatively, D is TRBD1 (6 bases). The CDR3 totals 15 residues. The V end lost 3 bases, the J end lost 7 bases, and 17 bases lay between the germline ends. Germline V gives CDR1 SGHDT, CDR2 YYEEEE. The CDR3 DNA reads TGTGCCAGCAGCTCCTTAGGGGGTTCAATGAATGAGCAGTTCTTC. Its translation is CASSSLGGSMNEQFF.

The chain combines TRBV4-1 with TRBJ2-3, with D possibly being TRBD2 (7 bases). This CDR3 region has 16 residues. V was shortened by 4 bases and J by 5 bases, with 19 bases between the two germline ends. The V gene's germline CDR1 is MGHRA and CDR2 YSYEKL. CDR3 coding DNA: TGCGCCAGCAGCCGGAGACTAGCTGAGGGGGTAGATACGCAGTATTTT. The encoded protein is CASSRRLAEGVDTQYF.

This chain connects TRBV2 to TRBJ2-4; the D gene is possibly TRBD2 (6 bases). CDR1 is SNHLY, CDR2 FYNNEI, per germline. Deletions cut 6 bases from V and 0 bases from J, with 18 bases between. This CDR3 contains 17 residues. The CDR3 sequence is CASSSPRRGVAKNIQYF. The CDR3 nucleotides read TGTGCCAGCAGCAGCCCTAGGAGGGGAGTAGCCAAAAACATTCAGTACTTC.

V usage is TRBV7-2 and J usage is TRBJ2-1, with D perhaps matching TRBD2 (6 bases). The V end lost 0 bases, the J end lost 0 bases, and 12 bases lay between the germline ends. The germline V gene has CDR1 SGHTA and CDR2 FQGNSA. This CDR3 region has 17 residues. In DNA, the CDR3 is TGTGCCAGCAGCTTAGCCCCGGGACTCGTCTCCTACAATGAGCAGTTCTTC. This gives the protein CASSLAPGLVSYNEQFF.

The chain joins TRBV5-5 to TRBJ2-3, with D unclear. Trimming removed 0 bases at V and 5 bases at J, with 4 bases between. The CDR3 runs 12 residues. Per the germline V gene, CDR1 is SGHKS and CDR2 is YYEKEE (reference sequence). The DNA of the CDR3 is TGTGCCAGCAGCTTGGCAGGAGATACGCAGTATTTT. Its protein is CASSLAGDTQYF.

The chain employs TRBV20-1 and TRBJ2-7; D is perhaps TRBD2 (6 bases). Germline CDR1 and CDR2: DFQATT and SNEGSKA (reference sequence). V was shortened by 6 bases and J by 6 bases, with 12 bases between the two germline ends. This CDR3 is built from 11 residues. The CDR3 nucleotides read TGCAGTGCCCTGAAGGGAGGCGAGCAGTACTTC. This gives the protein CSALKGGEQYF.

This clone was found a few times. The rearrangement links TRBV15 to TRBJ2-7, with 9 bases lining up with TRBD2. CDR1 and CDR2 (germline): LNHNV, YYDKDF (reference sequence). Germline trimming cut 4 bases from V and 3 bases from J; bases unmatched to any gene: 7. CDR3 size: 15 residues. The CDR3 DNA sequence: TGTGCCACCAGCACTTATTCTAGCGGGAACTACGAGCAGTACTTC. Protein product: CATSTYSSGNYEQYF. The full variable domain, its missing parts supplied by reference TRBV15 and TRBJ2-7, is DAMVIQNPRYQVTQFGKPVTLSCSQTLNHNVMYWYQQKSSQAPKLLFHYYDKDFNNEADTPDNFQSRRPNTSFCFLDIRSPGLGDTAMYLCATSTYSSGNYEQYFGPGTRLTVT.